Below are 15 T cell receptor beta chains sequenced from a single sample in a study of shared clonotypes between healthy human individuals (dated by TCRdb to the early 2020s). The library relied on the immunoSEQ multiplex PCR assay. In its TCRdb copy, this immuneACCESS table keeps in-frame sequences only and misses some clones. Where compared with another copy, unresolved V genes explain less than half of these, and the others have no known cause. The sample includes about 190,000 clones, with 65% to 80% observed a single time. About 10% of the sample is taken by the ten largest. Sequencing used memory CD4+ T cells sorted from blood. In light of the paper, this sample's cell subset or site label describes: CD45RA-negative fraction. The receptor set was obtained from a man under 40 in good health.

The chain carries TRBV2 and TRBJ1-2; D possibly corresponds to TRBD1 (5 bases). In germline, CDR1 is SNHLY, CDR2 FYNNEI. V was clipped by 7 bases and J by 6 bases, with 21 bases between them. The CDR3 runs to 15 residues. The CDR3 DNA is TGTGCCAGCAACGATTGGGGCTCCCGGATGGATGGCTACACCTTC. This codes for CASNDWGSRMDGYTF.

The CDR3: CASNQGGSNQPQHF. For the CDR3, the DNA is TGTGCCAGTAACCAGGGGGGTAGCAATCAGCCCCAGCATTTT. The chain is built from TRBV19 and TRBJ1-5; 7 bases match TRBD1. The length of the CDR3 is 14 residues. Trimming cost V 7 bases and J 0 bases; bases outside gene matches: 3. CDR1 is LNHDA and CDR2 is SQIVND in the germline V gene (reference sequence).

The J gene is TRBJ2-1, the V gene TRBV5-1; possible D gene TRBD2, 5 bases. This CDR3 is 14 amino acids long. Germline V lookup: CDR1 SGHRS, CDR2 YFSETQ. V was clipped by 1 base and J by 4 bases, with 9 bases between them. Written as DNA, the CDR3 is TGCGCCAGCAGCTTGACGGGAAAATACAATGAGCAGTTCTTC. It translates to CASSLTGKYNEQFF.

The chain employs TRBV7-2 and TRBJ2-1; a weak D match, TRBD2 (6 bases). Germline V gene sequence: CDR1 SGHTA, CDR2 FQGNSA. Trimming left V 1 base short and J 5 bases short, with 15 bases between. The CDR3 length is 16 residues. CDR3 sequence (DNA): TGTGCCAGCAGCTTAGTAAGGGTAACGGGGGACAATGAGCAGTTCTTC. This sequence encodes CASSLVRVTGDNEQFF.

This clone was detected a few times. The genes are TRBV7-3 and TRBJ2-3; D perhaps matches TRBD2 (6 bases). The CDR3 runs 16 residues. The V and J ends lost 5 bases and 3 bases respectively, with 18 bases between them. Per the germline V gene, CDR1 is SGHTA and CDR2 is FQGTGA. The CDR3 DNA follows: TGTGCCAGCAGCCCTGAGGGGCTAGCGCCTACAGATACGCAGTATTTT. Residues: CASSPEGLAPTDTQYF.

This chain uses TRBV2 with TRBJ1-1; D is uncertain. The CDR3 totals 13 residues. V was shortened by 3 bases and J by 0 bases, with 5 bases between the two germline ends. Per germline, CDR1 SNHLY and CDR2 FYNNEI. Written as DNA, the CDR3 is TGTGCCAGCAGTGACCAGATGAACACTGAAGCTTTCTTT. This gives the protein CASSDQMNTEAFF. The whole variable domain, filled in from reference TRBV2 and TRBJ1-1, reads EPEVTQTPSHQVTQMGQEVILRCVPISNHLYFYWYRQILGQKVEFLVSFYNNEISEKSEIFDDQFSVERPDGSNFTLKIRSTKLEDSAMYFCASSDQMNTEAFFGQGTRLTVV.

The chain couples TRBV19 to TRBJ2-5, with 8 bases matching TRBD1. V shed 6 bases, J shed 3 bases, and the junction held 12 bases outside the gene matches. The CDR3 extends over 16 amino acids. Per germline, CDR1 LNHDA and CDR2 SQIVND (reference sequence). CDR3 protein: CASSRARQGIEETQYF. The CDR3 DNA is TGTGCCAGTAGCCGGGCGCGACAGGGGATTGAAGAGACCCAGTACTTC. The entire variable domain, with the rest obtained from reference TRBV19 and TRBJ2-5, is as follows: DGGITQSPKYLFRKEGQNVTLSCEQNLNHDAMYWYRQDPGQGLRLIYYSQIVNDFQKGDIAEGYSVSREKKESFPLTVTSAQKNPTAFYLCASSRARQGIEETQYFGPGTRLLVL.

This clone appeared a single time. The gene calls are TRBV6-1 and TRBJ2-7; TRBD1 matches at 7 bases. CDR1 and CDR2 from the germline V gene are MNHNS and SASEGT. Germline trimming cut 10 bases from V and 2 bases from J; bases unmatched to any gene: 8. The length of the CDR3 is 13 residues. CDR3 DNA: TGTGCCACGCGCGAACAGGGGACCTACGAGCAGTACTTC. Translation gives CATREQGTYEQYF.

Note on this clone: This sequence may be a read error, since a much larger clone differs from it by one base. The chain combines TRBV5-1 with TRBJ1-3; TRBD1 is a possible D gene (6 bases). The V gene lost 4 bases and the J gene lost 0 bases, with 8 bases spanning the gap. In germline, CDR1 is SGHRS, CDR2 YFSETQ. The CDR3 has 14 residues. The CDR3 nucleotides are TGCGCCAGCAGCCGGACAGTCTCTGGAAACACCATATATTTT. Translating it yields CASSRTVSGNTIYF.

The chain is built from TRBV5-6 and TRBJ2-5; weak D call: TRBD2 (6 bases). CDR3 size: 14 residues. V was clipped by 2 bases and J by 5 bases, with 13 bases between them. Germline CDR1 and CDR2: SGHDT and YYEEEE. CDR3 amino acids: CASSLRGIGETQYF. Written as DNA, the CDR3 is TGTGCCAGCAGCTTACGGGGGATCGGGGAGACCCAGTACTTC.

A single count supports this clone. The chain is built from TRBV15 and TRBJ2-7; TRBD1 agrees at 7 bases. The CDR3 sequence is 14 residues long. With V trimmed by 1 base and J by 1 base, 1 base remained unmatched. The germline CDR1 and CDR2 sequences are LNHNV and YYDKDF (reference sequence). DNA for the CDR3: TGTGCCACCAGCAGAGGACAGGGATCCTACGAGCAGTACTTC. Its translation is CATSRGQGSYEQYF.

This chain links TRBV2 with TRBJ2-1; D perhaps matches TRBD1 (5 bases). Germline V gene data show CDR1 as SNHLY and CDR2 as FYNNEI. The CDR3 runs 15 residues. Trimming pared 8 bases from V and 4 bases from J, leaving 18 bases between. DNA of the CDR3: TGTGCCAGCCGGTTGTGGCGTGGGGCTTACAATGAGCAGTTCTTC. As protein: CASRLWRGAYNEQFF.

This chain joins TRBV28 and TRBJ2-5; possible D gene TRBD1, 6 bases. The CDR3 is 12 amino acids. CDR1 MDHEN and CDR2 SYDVKM come from the germline V gene. Trimming left V 7 bases short and J 4 bases short, with 10 bases between. The CDR3 here is CASTQGGETQYF. In DNA form, the CDR3 reads TGTGCCAGCACCCAAGGGGGAGAGACCCAGTACTTC.

There are a few counts of this clone. This rearrangement joins TRBV7-8 to TRBJ2-7; 8 bases line up with TRBD2. Germline trimming cut 1 base from V and 2 bases from J; bases unmatched to any gene: 7. The germline V gene has CDR1 SGHVS and CDR2 FQNEAQ. CDR3 size: 16 residues. The CDR3 DNA is TGTGCCAGCAGCTTAGGGAAGTCAGCGGGAGCCTACGAGCAGTACTTC. Protein product: CASSLGKSAGAYEQYF.

The V and J genes are TRBV4-1 and TRBJ2-4, with 16 bases fitting TRBD2. The V and J ends lost 4 bases and 1 base, in that order; junction bases with no gene match: 4. This CDR3 has 18 amino acids. Germline CDR1 is MGHRA and CDR2 is YSYEKL. The DNA for the CDR3 is TGCGCCAGCAGCCCGGGACTAGCGGGAGGGTTCGCCAAAAACATTCAGTACTTC. Translating it yields CASSPGLAGGFAKNIQYF.